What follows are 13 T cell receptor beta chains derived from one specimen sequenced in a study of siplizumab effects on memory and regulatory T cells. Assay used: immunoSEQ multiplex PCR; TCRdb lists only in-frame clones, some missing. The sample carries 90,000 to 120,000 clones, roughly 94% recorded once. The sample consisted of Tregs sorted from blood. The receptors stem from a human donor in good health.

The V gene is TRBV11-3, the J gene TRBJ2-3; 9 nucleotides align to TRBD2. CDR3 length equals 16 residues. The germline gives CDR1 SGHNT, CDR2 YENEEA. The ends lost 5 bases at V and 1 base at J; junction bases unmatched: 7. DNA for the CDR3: TGTGCCAGCAGCGCGGGACTAGCTTGGGGCACAGATACGCAGTATTTT. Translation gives CASSAGLAWGTDTQYF.

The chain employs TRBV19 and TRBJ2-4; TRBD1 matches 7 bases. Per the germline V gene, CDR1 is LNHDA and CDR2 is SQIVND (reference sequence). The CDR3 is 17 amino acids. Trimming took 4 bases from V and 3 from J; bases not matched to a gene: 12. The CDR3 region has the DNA TGTGCCAGTAGTACTACCCACACAGGGGTGGGCAAAAACATTCAGTACTTC. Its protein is CASSTTHTGVGKNIQYF.

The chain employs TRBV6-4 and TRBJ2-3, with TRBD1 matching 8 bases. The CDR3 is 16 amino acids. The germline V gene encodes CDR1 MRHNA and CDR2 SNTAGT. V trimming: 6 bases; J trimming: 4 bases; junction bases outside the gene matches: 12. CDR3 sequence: CASSPGTGIIADTQYF. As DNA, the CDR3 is TGTGCCAGCAGCCCCGGGACAGGTATTATCGCAGATACGCAGTATTTT.

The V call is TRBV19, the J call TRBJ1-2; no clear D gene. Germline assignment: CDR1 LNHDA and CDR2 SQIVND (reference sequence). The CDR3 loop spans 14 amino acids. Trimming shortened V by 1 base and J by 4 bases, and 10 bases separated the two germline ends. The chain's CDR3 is CASSIAGVVYGYTF. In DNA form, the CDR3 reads TGTGCCAGTAGTATAGCAGGAGTCGTCTATGGCTACACCTTC. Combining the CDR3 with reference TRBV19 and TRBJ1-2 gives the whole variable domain DGGITQSPKYLFRKEGQNVTLSCEQNLNHDAMYWYRQDPGQGLRLIYYSQIVNDFQKGDIAEGYSVSREKKESFPLTVTSAQKNPTAFYLCASSIAGVVYGYTFGSGTRLTVV.

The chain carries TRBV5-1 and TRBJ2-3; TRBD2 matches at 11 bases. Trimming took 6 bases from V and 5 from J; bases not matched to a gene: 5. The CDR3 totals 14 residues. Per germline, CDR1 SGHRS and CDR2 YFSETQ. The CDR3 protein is CASTLGTSGDTQYF. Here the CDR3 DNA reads TGCGCCAGCACCCTAGGGACTAGCGGAGATACGCAGTATTTT.

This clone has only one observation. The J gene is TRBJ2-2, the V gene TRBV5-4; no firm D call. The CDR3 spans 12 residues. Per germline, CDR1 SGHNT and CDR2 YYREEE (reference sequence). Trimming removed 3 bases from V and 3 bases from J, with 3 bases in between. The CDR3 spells CASSSYTGELFF. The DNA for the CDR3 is TGTGCCAGCAGCTCGTACACCGGGGAGCTGTTTTTT.

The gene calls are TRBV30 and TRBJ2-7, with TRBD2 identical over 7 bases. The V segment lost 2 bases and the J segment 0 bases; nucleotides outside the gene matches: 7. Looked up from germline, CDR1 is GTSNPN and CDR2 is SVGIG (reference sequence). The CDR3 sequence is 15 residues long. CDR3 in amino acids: CAWSRGGGASYEQYF. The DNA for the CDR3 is TGTGCCTGGAGTAGGGGCGGGGGAGCCTCCTACGAGCAGTACTTC.

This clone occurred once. The CDR3 coding sequence is TGTGCCACCAGCGGGACAGCGGGAGCACACACAGATACGCAGTATTTT. This codes for CATSGTAGAHTDTQYF. The chain uses TRBV15 and TRBJ2-3; TRBD2 might be the D (8 bases). Trimming pared 5 bases from V and 2 bases from J, leaving 17 bases between. The CDR3 sequence is 16 residues long. CDR1 is LNHNV, CDR2 YYDKDF, per germline (reference sequence).

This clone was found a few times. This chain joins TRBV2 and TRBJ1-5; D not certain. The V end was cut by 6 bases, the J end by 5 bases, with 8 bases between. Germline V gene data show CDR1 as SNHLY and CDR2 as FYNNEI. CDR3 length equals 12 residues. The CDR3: CASRGGHQPQHF. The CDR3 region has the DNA TGTGCCAGCAGAGGCGGTCATCAGCCCCAGCATTTT.

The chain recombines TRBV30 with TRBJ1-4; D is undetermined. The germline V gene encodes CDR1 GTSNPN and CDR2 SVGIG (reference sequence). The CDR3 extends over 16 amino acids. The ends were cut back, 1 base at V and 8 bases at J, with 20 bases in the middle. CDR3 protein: CAWSAQIRTWREKLFF. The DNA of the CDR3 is TGTGCCTGGAGTGCCCAAATTCGGACCTGGAGGGAAAAACTGTTTTTT.

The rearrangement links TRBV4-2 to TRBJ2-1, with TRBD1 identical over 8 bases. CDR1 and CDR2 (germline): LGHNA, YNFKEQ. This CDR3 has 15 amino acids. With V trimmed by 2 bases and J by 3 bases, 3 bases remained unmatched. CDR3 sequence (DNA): TGTGCCAGCAGCCAATGGACAGGGAACTACAATGAGCAGTTCTTC. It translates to CASSQWTGNYNEQFF.

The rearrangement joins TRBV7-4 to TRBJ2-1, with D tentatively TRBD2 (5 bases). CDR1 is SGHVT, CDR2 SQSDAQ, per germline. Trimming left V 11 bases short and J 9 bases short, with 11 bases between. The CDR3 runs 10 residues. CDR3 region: CAPHRGEQFF. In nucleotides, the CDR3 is TGTGCCCCTCATCGGGGTGAGCAGTTCTTC.

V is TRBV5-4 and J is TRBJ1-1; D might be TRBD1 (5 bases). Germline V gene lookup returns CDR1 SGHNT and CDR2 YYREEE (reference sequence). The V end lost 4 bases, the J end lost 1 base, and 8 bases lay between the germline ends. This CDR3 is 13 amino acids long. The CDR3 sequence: CASSAGQNTEAFF. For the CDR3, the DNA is TGTGCCAGCAGCGCCGGACAGAACACTGAAGCTTTCTTT.